One and the same sample provided the 21 T cell receptor beta chains below, sequenced in a study of blood T cell repertoires in COVID-19. Only in-frame clones appear in the TCRdb table, and some are missing; sequencing was by immunoSEQ multiplex PCR. The sample has around 200,000 clones, 86% seen once. What was sequenced was PBMCs or T cells enriched from blood (not recorded which). Every receptor here comes from a woman between 40 and 50 years old with acute COVID-19.

This clone turned up a few times. The CDR3 DNA reads TGTGCCAGTAGTATTTATACAGGCCTGGAAGCTTTCTTT. Translated: CASSIYTGLEAFF. The chain recombines TRBV19 with TRBJ1-1; weak D call: TRBD1 (5 bases). The germline V gene has CDR1 LNHDA and CDR2 SQIVND (reference sequence). The CDR3 covers 13 residues. V was pared by 3 bases and J by 8 bases, with 13 bases between.

This rearrangement joins TRBV5-5 to TRBJ2-1; D uncertain. Germline V gene lookup returns CDR1 SGHKS and CDR2 YYEKEE (reference sequence). This CDR3 contains 12 residues. The V and J ends lost 4 bases and 8 bases respectively, with 10 bases between them. CDR3 coding DNA: TGTGCCAGCAGCCTGGTTCGGGATGAGCAGTTCTTC. It translates to CASSLVRDEQFF.

The chain carries TRBV6-5 and TRBJ1-6; the D is unclear. The CDR3 has 13 amino acids. Trimming took 11 bases from V and 0 from J, leaving 8 bases between them. Germline V gene lookup returns CDR1 MNHEY and CDR2 SVGAGI. The chain's CDR3 is CAARSSYNSPLHF. DNA of the CDR3: TGTGCCGCACGTAGCTCCTATAATTCACCCCTCCACTTT.

The chain employs TRBV2 and TRBJ1-6, with 8 nucleotides matching TRBD1. Germline V gene lookup returns CDR1 SNHLY and CDR2 FYNNEI. CDR3 length: 15 amino acids. The junction had 8 bases not matched to a gene; V was cut back by 6 bases and J by 7 bases. CDR3 in amino acids: CASSPWTGPNSPLHF. In DNA, the CDR3 is TGTGCCAGCAGCCCCTGGACAGGGCCAAATTCACCCCTCCACTTT.

The DNA for the CDR3 is TGCAGCGTTGAAGATCTAGACCCCCTCTACAATGAGCAGTTCTTC. Encoded protein: CSVEDLDPLYNEQFF. The V gene is TRBV29-1, the J gene TRBJ2-1; the D is unclear. Germline-derived CDR1 and CDR2 are SQVTM and ANQGSEA. The CDR3 runs 15 residues. Between the trimmed V and J ends, which lost 0 bases and 3 bases, there was a span of 12 bases.

V is TRBV27 and J is TRBJ2-7, with TRBD1 as a possible D gene (6 bases). V was shortened by 6 bases and J by 6 bases, with 18 bases between the two germline ends. This CDR3 is built from 14 residues. Germline CDR1 and CDR2: MNHEY and SMNVEV (reference sequence). This CDR3 reads CASSPNRVATEQYV. The CDR3 region has the DNA TGTGCCAGCAGCCCTAACAGGGTAGCTACCGAGCAGTACGTC.

Only a few counts were recorded for this clone. This rearrangement joins TRBV18 to TRBJ1-5, with 7 positions matching TRBD1. V lost 5 bases to trimming and J lost 3 bases; unmatched junction nucleotides: 4. This CDR3 has 14 residues. From germline, CDR1 is KGHSH and CDR2 LQKENI. CDR3 bases: TGTGCCAGCTCATTAGACAGGGTCAATCAGCCCCAGCATTTT. Translated, it gives CASSLDRVNQPQHF.

This clone was seen once. The chain couples TRBV19 to TRBJ2-3; D gene uncertain. The CDR3 has 11 residues. V lost 6 bases, J lost 3 bases, and 4 bases lay in between. Per the germline V gene, CDR1 is LNHDA and CDR2 is SQIVND (reference sequence). CDR3 in amino acids: CASRQTDTQYF. CDR3 in DNA: TGTGCCAGTAGGCAGACAGATACGCAGTATTTT.

The V and J genes are TRBV9 and TRBJ2-6, with D unresolved. Deletions cut 2 bases from V and 0 bases from J, with 15 bases between. The CDR3 contains 18 residues. CDR1 is SGDLS, CDR2 YYNGEE, per germline. The CDR3 region has the DNA TGTGCCAGCAGCGTTGAGGCAGCCCTAAGCTCTGGGGCCAACGTCCTGACTTTC. This sequence encodes CASSVEAALSSGANVLTF.

The chain uses TRBV6-6 and TRBJ1-2; D uncertain. The germline V gene encodes CDR1 MNHNY and CDR2 SVGAGI (reference sequence). The CDR3 has 16 residues. V was cut by 4 bases and J by 0 bases, with 15 bases left in between. The CDR3 nucleotides read TGTGCCAGCAGTTGGCTCAACAGTGGGCCTAACTATGGCTACACCTTC. Translating gives CASSWLNSGPNYGYTF.

The chain couples TRBV6-5 to TRBJ2-7; TRBD1 might be the D (5 bases). The CDR3 is made up of 11 amino acids. The V end was cut by 6 bases, the J end by 9 bases, with 12 bases between. CDR1 is MNHEY and CDR2 is SVGAGI in the germline V gene. Here the CDR3 DNA reads TGTGCCAGCAGCTCAGGGCAGGGGCAGTACGTC. Its translation: CASSSGQGQYV.

The rearrangement uses TRBV9 and TRBJ2-2; D may be TRBD1 (7 bases). The V end was cut by 4 bases, the J end by 6 bases, with 16 bases between. The CDR3 is 15 residues long. CDR1 is SGDLS and CDR2 is YYNGEE in the germline V gene. The CDR3 loop reads CASSLQGGPPGELFF. The CDR3 nucleotides are TGTGCCAGCAGCTTGCAGGGGGGTCCTCCCGGGGAGCTGTTTTTT.

The chain recombines TRBV9 with TRBJ1-2, with 7 bases aligning to TRBD1. This CDR3 has 16 residues. Germline V lookup: CDR1 SGDLS, CDR2 YYNGEE. V shed 0 bases and J 1 base; nucleotides not matched to a gene: 6. The CDR3 DNA reads TGTGCCAGCAGCGTAGAGGGGACAGCAAATAACTATGGCTACACCTTC. This sequence encodes CASSVEGTANNYGYTF.

The rearrangement links TRBV2 to TRBJ1-2; 11 positions agree with TRBD1. The CDR3 has 17 amino acids. V was clipped by 5 bases and J by 3 bases; unmatched bases: 11. The germline V gene encodes CDR1 SNHLY and CDR2 FYNNEI. CDR3 region: CASSRTGGAETYYGYTF. In DNA form, the CDR3 reads TGTGCCAGCAGTCGGACAGGGGGCGCGGAGACCTACTATGGCTACACCTTC.

The chain is built from TRBV5-8 and TRBJ1-2, with TRBD1 matching 10 bases. Germline V gene sequence: CDR1 SGHTS, CDR2 YDEGEE. The CDR3 covers 14 residues. The ends lost 0 bases at V and 6 bases at J; junction bases unmatched: 2. CDR3 amino acids: CASSLGGQGDGYTF. The CDR3 nucleotides read TGTGCCAGCAGCTTGGGCGGACAGGGGGATGGCTACACCTTC. The variable domain in full, with the rest retrieved from reference TRBV5-8 and TRBJ1-2, is EAGVTQSPTHLIKTRGQQATLRCSPISGHTSVYWYQQALGLGLQFLLWYDEGEERNRGNFPPRFSGRQFPNYSSELNVNALELEDSALYLCASSLGGQGDGYTFGSGTRLTVV.

J is TRBJ2-1 and V is TRBV2; TRBD1 aligns across 8 bases. V lost 7 bases, J lost 8 bases, and 19 bases stayed unmatched. This CDR3 spans 17 amino acids. The V gene's germline CDR1 is SNHLY and CDR2 FYNNEI. The CDR3 here is CASNPSLGTGFGDEQFF. The CDR3 bases are TGTGCCAGCAACCCAAGCTTAGGGACAGGATTCGGCGATGAGCAGTTCTTC.

The V and J genes are TRBV30 and TRBJ1-1, with TRBD1 as a possible D gene (5 bases). Trimming left V 0 bases short and J 6 bases short, with 8 bases between. The CDR3 consists of 12 residues. The germline CDR1 and CDR2 sequences are GTSNPN and SVGIG (reference sequence). The chain's CDR3 is CAWSVTGAEAFF. CDR3 nucleotides: TGTGCCTGGAGTGTAACAGGAGCTGAAGCTTTCTTT.

The table lists this clone with a few counts. V and J are TRBV3-1 (or the pseudogene TRBV3-2) and TRBJ1-2, with D possibly being TRBD1 (5 bases). The CDR3 is made up of 17 amino acids. From germline, CDR1 is LGHDT and CDR2 YNNKEL (reference sequence). V gave up 0 bases and J gave up 9 bases, with 23 bases separating them. Here the CDR3 reads CASSQDQYAGLGLSYTF. The CDR3 nucleotides are TGTGCCAGCAGCCAAGATCAATATGCGGGGCTCGGGTTAAGCTACACCTTC.

This clone was counted between two and nine times. The J gene is TRBJ1-2, the V gene TRBV12-3 or TRBV12-4; D unresolved. The ends were cut back, 3 bases at V and 4 bases at J, with 3 bases in the middle. CDR3 length: 11 amino acids. The CDR3 DNA sequence: TGTGCCAGCAGTTTCAGCTATGGCTACACCTTC. This codes for CASSFSYGYTF.

The chain combines TRBV6-5 with TRBJ1-1, with 7 bases that match TRBD1. The CDR3 loop spans 16 amino acids. The ends lost 2 bases at V and 0 bases at J; junction bases unmatched: 6. Germline V gene lookup returns CDR1 MNHEY and CDR2 SVGAGI. CDR3 bases: TGTGCCAGCAGTTACCGTAGGGGGCTCATGAACACTGAAGCTTTCTTT. It encodes CASSYRRGLMNTEAFF.

The chain is built from TRBV18 and TRBJ1-2; 8 nucleotides match TRBD1. The length of the CDR3 is 15 residues. CDR1 KGHSH and CDR2 LQKENI come from the germline V gene. The V and J ends lost 2 bases and 4 bases, in that order; junction bases with no gene match: 6. The CDR3 spells CASSPGQGFLYGYTF. The CDR3 DNA reads TGTGCCAGCTCACCAGGACAGGGCTTTCTCTATGGCTACACCTTC.